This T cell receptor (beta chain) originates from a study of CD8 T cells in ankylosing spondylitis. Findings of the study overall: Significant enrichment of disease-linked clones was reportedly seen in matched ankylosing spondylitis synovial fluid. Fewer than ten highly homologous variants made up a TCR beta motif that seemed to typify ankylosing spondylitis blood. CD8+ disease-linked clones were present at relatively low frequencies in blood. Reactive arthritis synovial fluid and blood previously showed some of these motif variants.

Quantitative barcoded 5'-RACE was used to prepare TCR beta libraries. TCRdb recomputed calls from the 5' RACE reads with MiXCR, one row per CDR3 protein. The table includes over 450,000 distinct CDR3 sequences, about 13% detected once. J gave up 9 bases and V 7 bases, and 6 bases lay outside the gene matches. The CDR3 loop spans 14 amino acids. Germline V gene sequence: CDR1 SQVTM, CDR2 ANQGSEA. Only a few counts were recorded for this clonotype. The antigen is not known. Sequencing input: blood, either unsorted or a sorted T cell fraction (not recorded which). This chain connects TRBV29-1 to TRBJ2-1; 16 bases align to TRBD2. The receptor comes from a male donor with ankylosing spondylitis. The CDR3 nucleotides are TGCAGCGCTGGGGGACTAGCGGGAGGGAGTGAGCAGTTCTTC. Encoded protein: CSAGGLAGGSEQFF.